The 8 T cell receptor beta chains in this list originate from one sample, sequenced in a study of T cell responses to AZD1222 COVID-19 vaccine. Data came from immunoSEQ multiplex PCR; TCRdb stores just in-frame clones and leaves some out. Altogether some 88,000 clones are present, roughly nine tenths being singletons, with the ten largest covering 5% to 6.5%. The input for sequencing was peripheral blood, taken on day 0 of AZD1222 vaccination. The source of these receptors is an adult in good health.

The chain has TRBV19 and TRBJ2-1; 11 bases agree with TRBD2. The germline gives CDR1 LNHDA, CDR2 SQIVND (reference sequence). This CDR3 region has 15 residues. The J segment lost 4 bases and the V segment lost 4 bases, leaving 3 bases of the junction unmatched. In DNA, the CDR3 is TGTGCCAGTAGTACGACTAGCGGGGTTTACAATGAGCAGTTCTTC. Translation gives CASSTTSGVYNEQFF.

This chain uses TRBV14 with TRBJ2-5; 11 bases agree with TRBD2. From germline, CDR1 is SGHDN and CDR2 FVKESK. V shed 0 bases and J 5 bases; nucleotides not matched to a gene: 11. There are 18 residues in the CDR3. The DNA of the CDR3 is TGTGCCAGCAGCCAAGATTTAGGGGCTAGCGGGAGGACGGAGACCCAGTACTTC. Residues: CASSQDLGASGRTETQYF.

This sequence joins TRBV12-3 or TRBV12-4 and TRBJ2-7; D perhaps matches TRBD1 (6 bases). V lost 10 bases and J lost 3, with 16 bases in between. The length of the CDR3 is 13 residues. DNA of the CDR3: TGTGCCACAAGCAAAGGGACAATCTACGAGCAGTACTTC. The encoded protein is CATSKGTIYEQYF.

The chain is built from TRBV6-5 and TRBJ2-7, with D hard to call. The V and J ends lost 5 bases and 8 bases respectively, with 10 bases between them. Germline CDR1 MNHEY, CDR2 SVGAGI. This CDR3 spans 11 amino acids. The CDR3 bases are TGTGCCAGCAGTACCCCCCCCAAGCAGTACTTC. It translates to CASSTPPKQYF.

The chain links TRBV2 to TRBJ1-6, with 7 bases identical to TRBD1. CDR3 length: 13 amino acids. J gave up 6 bases and V 8 bases, and 4 bases lay outside the gene matches. In germline, CDR1 is SNHLY, CDR2 FYNNEI. The chain's CDR3 is CASLGQTNSPLHF. The DNA for the CDR3 is TGTGCCAGCCTGGGACAGACTAATTCACCCCTCCACTTT.

V usage is TRBV6-1 and J usage is TRBJ1-2; 12 bases line up with TRBD1. The CDR3 is made up of 14 amino acids. Germline V lookup: CDR1 MNHNS, CDR2 SASEGT. J lost 7 bases, V lost 5 bases, and 5 bases had no gene match. The CDR3 sequence: CASSWGQGASGYTF. DNA of the CDR3: TGTGCCAGCAGTTGGGGACAGGGGGCCAGTGGCTACACCTTC.

The table lists this clone with a count of one. The CDR3 sequence: CASSYSAMISSYNEQFF. CDR3 coding DNA: TGTGCCAGCAGTTACTCAGCAATGATTAGCTCCTACAATGAGCAGTTCTTC. The chain links TRBV6-2 or TRBV6-3 to TRBJ2-1, with unresolved D. Trimming took off 0 bases at V and 0 bases at J, with 12 bases between the two ends. CDR3 length equals 17 residues. Germline CDR1 MNHEY, CDR2 SVGEGT.

This chain links TRBV24-1 with TRBJ1-2; 8 bases agree with TRBD1. Looked up from germline, CDR1 is KGHDR and CDR2 is SFDVKD. The length of the CDR3 is 13 residues. J lost 8 bases, V lost 3 bases, and 4 bases had no gene match. CDR3 loop: CATSDRQGWGYTF. CDR3 DNA sequence: TGTGCCACCAGTGATCGACAGGGGTGGGGCTACACCTTC.